These 8 T cell receptor beta chains came from one sample sequenced in a study of siplizumab effects on memory and regulatory T cells. TCRdb keeps only in-frame clones here, not all; method: immunoSEQ multiplex PCR. The sample carries over 65,000 clones, 85% to 95% recorded once. Sequenced: CD8+ T cells sorted from blood. These receptors all stem from a human donor in good health.

CDR3 in DNA: TGTGCCAGCCTCCCTTTAGATAGCGTATCAACCGGGGAGCTGTTTTTT. It specifies CASLPLDSVSTGELFF. The V gene is TRBV7-9, the J gene TRBJ2-2, with D tentatively TRBD2 (5 bases). Trimming removed 8 bases at V and 5 bases at J, with 21 bases between. Per the germline V gene, CDR1 is SEHNR and CDR2 is FQNEAQ (reference sequence). The CDR3 has 16 amino acids.

The genes are TRBV30 and TRBJ1-1, with D hard to call. CDR1 and CDR2 (germline): GTSNPN, SVGIG (reference sequence). The V end was cut by 0 bases, the J end by 1 base, with 9 bases between. The CDR3 covers 14 residues. The CDR3 sequence: CAWSVVPRNTEAFF. Here the CDR3 DNA reads TGTGCCTGGAGTGTCGTCCCCAGGAACACTGAAGCTTTCTTT. Drawing the rest from reference TRBV30 and TRBJ1-1, the complete variable domain is SQTIHQWPATLVQPVGSPLSLECTVEGTSNPNLYWYRQAAGRGLQLLFYSVGIGQISSEVPQNLSASRPQDRQFILSSKKLLLSDSGFYLCAWSVVPRNTEAFFGQGTRLTVV.

The chain couples TRBV2 to TRBJ2-1, with 7 bases lining up with TRBD2. The junction had 5 bases not matched to a gene; V was cut back by 5 bases and J by 4 bases. This CDR3 comprises 14 residues. The germline CDR1 and CDR2 sequences are SNHLY and FYNNEI. In DNA form, the CDR3 reads TGTGCCAGCAGTCGACTAGCAGCTTACAATGAGCAGTTCTTC. Protein product: CASSRLAAYNEQFF.

V usage is TRBV27 and J usage is TRBJ2-5; 9 positions agree with TRBD1. V shed 5 bases, J shed 0 bases, and the junction held 7 bases outside the gene matches. Germline V gene sequence: CDR1 MNHEY, CDR2 SMNVEV (reference sequence). The CDR3 has 16 residues. CDR3 protein: CASSVAGTGYQETQYF. The CDR3, as DNA: TGTGCCAGCAGTGTCGCCGGGACAGGGTACCAAGAGACCCAGTACTTC.

This clone was seen only once. V gene TRBV19 combines with J gene TRBJ2-5; the match to TRBD1 covers 9 bases. The CDR3 spans 15 residues. CDR1 and CDR2 (germline): LNHDA, SQIVND (reference sequence). After removal of 4 bases from V and 5 bases from J, the junction contained 8 bases not matched to a gene. The CDR3 sequence: CASSRRDRDLETQYF. In DNA form, the CDR3 reads TGTGCCAGTAGTAGACGGGACAGGGATCTTGAGACCCAGTACTTC. The full variable domain, completed using reference TRBV19 and TRBJ2-5, is DGGITQSPKYLFRKEGQNVTLSCEQNLNHDAMYWYRQDPGQGLRLIYYSQIVNDFQKGDIAEGYSVSREKKESFPLTVTSAQKNPTAFYLCASSRRDRDLETQYFGPGTRLLVL.

This clone was counted between two and nine times. V is TRBV27 and J is TRBJ2-1; the D gene could be TRBD1 or TRBD2 (5 bases each). This CDR3 is built from 16 residues. Germline V gene data show CDR1 as MNHEY and CDR2 as SMNVEV (reference sequence). The V end was cut by 5 bases, the J end by 4 bases, with 18 bases between. CDR3 nucleotide sequence: TGTGCCAGCAGTCCCCTTGGGGGAGCAACATACAATGAGCAGTTCTTC. Translation: CASSPLGGATYNEQFF.

The chain combines TRBV19 with TRBJ2-1; D remains unclear. V lost 1 base, J lost 6 bases, and 13 bases lay in between. This CDR3 is 15 amino acids long. Germline-derived CDR1 and CDR2 are LNHDA and SQIVND (reference sequence). The CDR3 region is CASSIVSERSNEQFF. The CDR3 region has the DNA TGTGCCAGTAGTATAGTATCAGAGCGCAGCAATGAGCAGTTCTTC.

This clone was counted a single time. This chain links TRBV7-9 with TRBJ2-7; the D gene is possibly TRBD2 (6 bases). CDR3 length equals 15 residues. CDR1 is SEHNR and CDR2 is FQNEAQ in the germline V gene (reference sequence). Trimming removed 2 bases from V and 0 bases from J, with 11 bases in between. For the CDR3, the DNA is TGTGCCAGCAGCTTAATAGCGGTAAGCTCCTACGAGCAGTACTTC. Protein product: CASSLIAVSSYEQYF.